This entry lists 5 T cell receptor beta chains sequenced from one sample in a study of blood T cell repertoires in COVID-19. Repertoires were generated with immunoSEQ multiplex PCR, while TCRdb's copy carries only in-frame clones and drops some. Here the sample spans roughly 300,000 clones, 85% being singletons. Sequencing used PBMCs or T cells enriched from blood (not recorded which). These TCRs come from a woman in her 50s who had recovered from COVID-19.

The CDR3 spells CASSPMDRAVLGEQYF. CDR3 nucleotide sequence: TGTGCCAGCAGCCCCATGGACAGGGCGGTGTTGGGCGAGCAGTACTTC. The chain employs TRBV27 and TRBJ2-7; 8 bases map to TRBD1. V lost 6 bases and J lost 6; bases outside the gene matches: 16. Germline V lookup: CDR1 MNHEY, CDR2 SMNVEV (reference sequence). This CDR3 has 16 residues.

The chain has TRBV18 and TRBJ1-1; 7 positions match TRBD1. The trim removed 4 bases at V and 1 base at J, leaving 6 bases unmatched. Germline assignment: CDR1 KGHSH and CDR2 LQKENI. The length of the CDR3 is 15 residues. CDR3 DNA sequence: TGTGCCAGCTCACAGAGGACAGGAGAGAACACTGAAGCTTTCTTT. Amino acids: CASSQRTGENTEAFF.

The rearrangement uses TRBV7-2 and TRBJ2-7; D possibly corresponds to TRBD2 (6 bases). The CDR3 is 15 amino acids. Between the trimmed V and J ends, which lost 7 bases and 0 bases, there was a span of 16 bases. The germline CDR1 and CDR2 sequences are SGHTA and FQGNSA. CDR3 DNA sequence: TGTGCCAGCACGCAGGGCGGGGAAAGCTCCTACGAGCAGTACTTC. Its translation: CASTQGGESSYEQYF. The full variable domain, completed using reference TRBV7-2 and TRBJ2-7, is GAGVSQSPSNKVTEKGKDVELRCDPISGHTALYWYRQSLGQGLEFLIYFQGNSAPDKSGLPSDRFSAERTGGSVSTLTIQRTQQEDSAVYLCASTQGGESSYEQYFGPGTRLTVT.

This clone was observed once. This rearrangement joins TRBV11-2 to TRBJ1-6; 10 bases agree with TRBD1. V was pared by 5 bases and J by 10 bases, with 14 bases of the junction left unmatched. This CDR3 is built from 17 residues. In germline, CDR1 is SGHAT, CDR2 FQNNGV. The CDR3: CASSQNLGTGVGSPLHF. CDR3 DNA sequence: TGTGCCAGCAGCCAAAACCTCGGGACAGGGGTTGGATCACCCCTCCACTTT.

This chain links TRBV19 with TRBJ1-3; maybe TRBD1 (5 bases). From germline, CDR1 is LNHDA and CDR2 SQIVND (reference sequence). The V end lost 1 base, the J end lost 3 bases, and 10 bases lay between the germline ends. The CDR3 is 15 residues long. CDR3 bases: TGTGCCAGTAGTATAGGGGGCAGGCGTGGAAACACCATATATTTT. Translated: CASSIGGRRGNTIYF.